These 20 T cell receptor beta chains originate from one sample sequenced in a study of siplizumab effects on memory and regulatory T cells. No antigens are known for them. The mixed lymphocyte reaction cells were grown together in coculture at 37°C for over 5 days. Profiled with immunoSEQ multiplex PCR; TCRdb holds only in-frame clones, not every one. The table includes some 9,900 clones, around 40% detected once. Sequenced sample: CFSE-low (dividing) CD8+ T cells sorted from an allogeneic mixed lymphocyte reaction. The receptor source for this set is a human donor in good health; the cells came from an allogeneic mixed lymphocyte reaction.

This clone is medium-sized. This rearrangement joins TRBV19 to TRBJ1-1; TRBD1 might be the D (5 bases). V was clipped by 6 bases and J by 4 bases, with 9 bases between them. The germline V gene has CDR1 LNHDA and CDR2 SQIVND (reference sequence). The CDR3 spans 12 residues. The chain's CDR3 is CASRWTTTEAFF. CDR3 bases: TGTGCCAGTAGGTGGACAACCACTGAAGCTTTCTTT.

The chain joins TRBV27 to TRBJ2-2; D possibly corresponds to TRBD1 (6 bases). CDR1 is MNHEY and CDR2 is SMNVEV in the germline V gene (reference sequence). Trimming took off 6 bases at V and 6 bases at J, with 11 bases between the two ends. CDR3 length: 13 amino acids. The CDR3 here is CASRLQGPGELFF. In DNA, the CDR3 is TGTGCCAGCAGATTACAGGGTCCCGGGGAGCTGTTTTTT.

The gene calls are TRBV4-1 and TRBJ1-1; TRBD1 agrees at 8 bases. CDR1 MGHRA and CDR2 YSYEKL come from the germline V gene. This CDR3 contains 18 residues. V lost 0 bases to trimming and J lost 2 bases; unmatched junction nucleotides: 11. The CDR3 is CASSQDPPQGALNTEAFF. CDR3 nucleotide sequence: TGCGCCAGCAGCCAAGATCCCCCGCAGGGGGCGCTTAACACTGAAGCTTTCTTT.

This clone was counted many times. The chain is built from TRBV4-3 and TRBJ1-2; unclear D gene. The CDR3 is 14 amino acids. Looked up from germline, CDR1 is LGHNA and CDR2 is YSLEER. V shed 0 bases and J shed 12 bases, with 17 bases lying between them. The CDR3 coding sequence is TGCGCCAGCAGCCAAGATAGGTCCGATTCAGGCCACACCTTC. It translates to CASSQDRSDSGHTF.

This clone was observed a handful of times. This chain uses TRBV5-5 with TRBJ1-2, with a tentative D call TRBD1 (5 bases). V lost 2 bases and J 4 bases, leaving 15 bases between the germline ends. The CDR3 is 15 residues long. The germline V gene encodes CDR1 SGHKS and CDR2 YYEKEE (reference sequence). This CDR3 reads CASSFSGGSPYGYTF. CDR3 coding DNA: TGTGCCAGCAGCTTTTCCGGGGGGAGTCCCTATGGCTACACCTTC.

The chain has TRBV27 and TRBJ2-3; weak D call: TRBD2 (7 bases). V was cut by 5 bases and J by 3 bases, with 18 bases left in between. Germline V gene data show CDR1 as MNHEY and CDR2 as SMNVEV (reference sequence). This CDR3 spans 16 amino acids. CDR3 sequence (DNA): TGTGCCAGCAGTACCCAGGGGCTAGCGGAGACAGATACGCAGTATTTT. It yields the protein CASSTQGLAETDTQYF.

V is TRBV27 and J is TRBJ2-7; TRBD1 is a possible D gene (5 bases). The CDR3 spans 14 residues. Trimming took off 4 bases at V and 4 bases at J, with 14 bases between the two ends. Germline CDR1 reads MNHEY; CDR2 reads SMNVEV (reference sequence). CDR3 nucleotides: TGTGCCAGCAGTTATGGCAGGGTAATGTACGAGCAGTACTTC. It specifies CASSYGRVMYEQYF.

The rearrangement links TRBV6-1 to TRBJ1-2, with D uncertain. The ends were cut back, 5 bases at V and 2 bases at J, with 9 bases in the middle. The CDR3 runs to 13 residues. Germline V gives CDR1 MNHNS, CDR2 SASEGT. The CDR3 DNA is TGTGCCAGCAGTACTGACGGGAACTATGGCTACACCTTC. It yields the protein CASSTDGNYGYTF.

This clone was seen only a few times. The chain is built from TRBV5-1 and TRBJ1-6; D is uncertain. CDR1 SGHRS and CDR2 YFSETQ come from the germline V gene. The CDR3 is made up of 13 amino acids. V dropped 0 bases and J dropped 6 bases, with 4 bases sitting between them. The DNA for the CDR3 is TGCGCCAGCAGCTTGGACGGTAATTCACCCCTCCACTTT. Translated: CASSLDGNSPLHF.

This chain uses TRBV27 with TRBJ2-7; D gene ambiguous. The CDR3 has 16 residues. V lost 4 bases and J 3 bases, leaving 19 bases between the germline ends. Germline CDR1 and CDR2: MNHEY and SMNVEV (reference sequence). The CDR3 coding sequence is TGTGCCAGCAGTTACTCGAGCCGGCTGGGAAACTACGAGCAGTACTTC. The encoded protein is CASSYSSRLGNYEQYF.

By share, this clone counts as medium-sized (0.01 to 0.1%). The chain carries TRBV5-6 and TRBJ2-7; D remains unclear. Trimming stripped 2 bases from V and 0 bases from J, with 9 bases between. Per germline, CDR1 SGHDT and CDR2 YYEEEE. The length of the CDR3 is 14 residues. The CDR3 bases are TGTGCCAGCAGCTTCGGAGCACCCTCCTACGAGCAGTACTTC. Residues: CASSFGAPSYEQYF. The whole variable domain, remainder taken from reference TRBV5-6 and TRBJ2-7, is DAGVTQSPTHLIKTRGQQVTLRCSPKSGHDTVSWYQQALGQGPQFIFQYYEEEERQRGNFPDRFSGHQFPNYSSELNVNALLLGDSALYLCASSFGAPSYEQYFGPGTRLTVT.

This sequence joins TRBV7-3 and TRBJ2-3, with D perhaps matching TRBD1 or TRBD2 (5 bases each). The CDR3 contains 14 residues. The V gene's germline CDR1 is SGHTA and CDR2 FQGTGA. V was cut by 8 bases and J by 1 base, with 13 bases left in between. This chain's CDR3 is CASSLVGGTDTQYF. The CDR3 DNA sequence: TGTGCCAGCTCACTAGTGGGGGGCACAGATACGCAGTATTTT.

The chain links TRBV7-9 to TRBJ1-1; 8 positions match TRBD1. This CDR3 has 15 amino acids. The V and J ends lost 2 bases and 5 bases, in that order; junction bases with no gene match: 7. Germline V lookup: CDR1 SEHNR, CDR2 FQNEAQ (reference sequence). The CDR3 nucleotides are TGTGCCAGCAGCTTACAAGGACAGGGTCGGACTGAAGCTTTCTTT. Translated, it gives CASSLQGQGRTEAFF.

By sample fraction, this clone is medium-sized. The rearrangement joins TRBV27 to TRBJ2-1, with unresolved D. Trimming shortened V by 6 bases and J by 6 bases, and 12 bases separated the two germline ends. The CDR3 is 13 residues long. CDR1 and CDR2 from the germline V gene are MNHEY and SMNVEV (reference sequence). The CDR3 nucleotides read TGTGCCAGCAGCCCCTACAACGGCAATGAGCAGTTCTTC. The encoded protein is CASSPYNGNEQFF.

The table lists this clone with a few counts. V usage is TRBV7-2 and J usage is TRBJ2-3; 14 bases are a match to TRBD2. V was clipped by 1 base and J by 4 bases; unmatched bases: 4. The length of the CDR3 is 17 residues. CDR1 and CDR2 (germline): SGHTA, FQGNSA. CDR3 sequence (DNA): TGTGCCAGCAGCTTAGGACTAGCGGGGGGGCCCCCAGATACGCAGTATTTT. This sequence encodes CASSLGLAGGPPDTQYF.

This sequence joins TRBV4-2 and TRBJ2-5, with TRBD2 as a possible D gene (7 bases). Trimming cost V 5 bases and J 5 bases, with 21 bases left between them. The CDR3 length is 16 residues. CDR1 is LGHNA and CDR2 is YNFKEQ in the germline V gene. The CDR3 loop is CASSGLWEGGVETQYF. The DNA for the CDR3 is TGTGCCAGCAGCGGGCTTTGGGAGGGGGGAGTGGAGACCCAGTACTTC.

This clone counts as medium-sized. This chain connects TRBV13 to TRBJ2-7, with 8 bases lining up with TRBD2. The trim removed 3 bases at V and 4 bases at J, leaving 8 bases unmatched. Germline values: CDR1 PRHDT, CDR2 FYEKMQ (reference sequence). The CDR3 loop spans 15 amino acids. CDR3 in amino acids: CASSLGSGGQYEQYF. As DNA, the CDR3 is TGTGCCAGCAGCTTGGGGAGCGGGGGACAATACGAGCAGTACTTC.

By share of the sample, this clone is medium-sized. The rearrangement uses TRBV6-5 and TRBJ2-1; D gene uncertain. V shed 6 bases and J shed 0 bases, with 6 bases lying between them. Germline V gives CDR1 MNHEY, CDR2 SVGAGI. The CDR3 runs to 13 residues. CDR3 amino acids: CASSLSSYNEQFF. CDR3 DNA sequence: TGTGCCAGCAGCCTGAGCTCCTACAATGAGCAGTTCTTC.

This clone was counted between two and nine times. The chain has TRBV28 and TRBJ2-3, with D perhaps matching TRBD1 or TRBD2 (5 bases each). CDR1 is MDHEN, CDR2 SYDVKM, per germline. V was cut by 7 bases and J by 5 bases, with 16 bases left in between. CDR3 length: 14 residues. This chain's CDR3 is CASTPVGELDTQYF. CDR3 nucleotides: TGTGCCAGCACCCCTGTGGGGGAGTTAGATACGCAGTATTTT. Variable domain in full (rest from reference TRBV28 and TRBJ2-3): DVKVTQSSRYLVKRTGEKVFLECVQDMDHENMFWYRQDPGLGLRLIYFSYDVKMKEKGDIPEGYSVSREKKERFSLILESASTNQTSMYLCASTPVGELDTQYFGPGTRLTVL.

This clone was seen more than once but under ten times. The chain has TRBV4-1 and TRBJ1-1, with TRBD1 as a possible D gene (5 bases). V gave up 1 base and J gave up 5 bases, with 14 bases separating them. This CDR3 is built from 15 residues. Germline V gene sequence: CDR1 MGHRA, CDR2 YSYEKL. CDR3 DNA: TGCGCCAGCAGCCAAGTTAGCAGGGTAGGAACTGAAGCTTTCTTT. Amino acids: CASSQVSRVGTEAFF.